Below, one T cell receptor beta chain is given with its context. The target of this receptor is not known. The sample holds no much larger clone one base away, and base qualities are not on file. The entry originates in a study of shared clonotypes between healthy human individuals (dated by TCRdb to 2018 to 2021). Regarding the research as a whole: The cohort included three men and a couple of women between 18 and 49 years of age. Per donor, three plates each were used for CD4 naive and CD4 memory, two for CD8 naive, and one for CD8 memory. To increase sequencing depth and limit assay-specific biases, TCR repertoire library preparation and sequencing were carried out by different laboratories using diverse techniques. Leukapheresis yielded between about 0.85 and 10 billion PBMCs per donor. To estimate repertoire size and how much clonotype sharing occurs between individuals, the study deeply sequenced the blood TCR repertoires of 4 to 6 healthy adults.

Healthy HIV-negative adults with no recently reported acute infections or vaccinations were included as donors. Only Caucasian adults living in Nashville, Tennessee, USA were represented among the donors. CD4+ T cells were enriched through magnetic negative selection, after which naive cells were positively selected on CD45RA and the remaining negative fraction served as the memory subset. Blood was collected by leukapheresis, and PBMCs were isolated by Ficoll-Histopaque density gradient centrifugation and then cryopreserved in liquid nitrogen vapor phase. Analytical flow cytometry was used to check the purity and quantity of every magnetically sorted T cell population. From each sorted fraction, genomic DNA was isolated and quantified by UV absorbance on a Nanodrop 2000c. From the germline V gene (reference sequence), CDR1 is SGHNT and CDR2 is YYREEE. Reading from cysteine to phenylalanine, the CDR3 counts 18 amino acids. Left in the record is the CDR3 DNA by itself, 54 bases read in frame from the first base. The germline V end is reduced by 3 bases and the J end by 5 bases; junction bases left unmatched: 9.

The full study reports these points: Compared with non-shared clonotypes, the clonotypes found in all four sorted-subset donors had higher generation probabilities. Even with the large sequencing depth, rarefaction of the sorted-subset datasets indicated that sequencing was incomplete. Naive subsets generally had larger estimated clonotype richness than memory subsets. When a few donors were compared, the shared fraction of clonotypes was around 5% for naive CD4, around 3.5% for naive CD8, roughly 2.5% for memory CD4, and under 0.5% for memory CD8. Only blood was sampled, and tissue TCR repertoires likely differ from those in blood. Because the study included only a small number of donors, the genetic and exposure-history diversity represented was limited. Pairwise subsampling indicated that sequencing depth was expected to affect the degree of clonotype sharing among donors.

Using the deep immunoSEQ assay, TCR CDR3 regions were amplified from genomic DNA by multiplex PCR. Extracted genomic DNA from each cell subset was spread evenly across all wells of several immunoSEQ 96-well plates, with each plate serving as a replicate. Each replicate PCR for sorted subsets received around 200 ng genomic DNA, equal to roughly 29,000 T cell genomes. Purified libraries were quantified with a Qubit 3.0 fluorometer, sized on a Bioanalyzer 2100, and re-quantified with the KAPA Library Quantification kit. Every immunoSEQ 96-well plate was sequenced on a dedicated single-read 150-cycle Illumina NextSeq 550 flow cell. In the original analysis: Because only junctional sequences without quality scores were contained in the immunoSEQ output, filtering matching that applied to full-length reads could not be performed. To assign V/J genes and CDR3, sequences were annotated against IMGT germline references using PyIR, a Python wrapper for IgBLAST v1.9. Reads were removed for weak V/J assignments (E-value above 1e-6), missing CDR3, stop codons, out-of-frame junctions, or ambiguous translated residues. V3J clonotypes were defined as sequences sharing an identical inferred V gene, J gene, and CDR3 amino acid sequence. Percentage overlap between repertoires was computed as shared unique clonotypes divided by the size of the smaller repertoire. RTK rarefaction, the Chao1 estimator, and Recon v2.1 estimates of unobserved clonotypes were used to assess repertoire richness. For all TCRbeta clonotypes obtained by the gDNA method from four donors, generation probabilities were computed with OLGA. TCRdb mirrors the immuneACCESS table, restricted to in-frame sequences. Some clones are absent from its copies; in checked studies, under half trace to an unresolved V gene, and the reason for the others is unknown. The V and J calls and clone size were taken over from that table, and D and trimming were inferred from the DNA. Counted in this sample were about a million clones; around 77% of them appeared once. 0.7% to 0.95% of the sample is held by the ten biggest clonotypes.

Sequencing used memory CD4+ T cells from PBMCs. Per the publication, the cell subset or site label means: CD45RA-negative fraction. The rearranged segments are TRBV5-4 and TRBJ2-3; the junction holds 16 bases that match TRBD2. The source of this sequence is a man between 18 and 35 years old in good health. Some clones in this sample may be carry-over from other donors' samples. The CDR3 corresponds to CASSSGTSGRARGDTQYF. The sequenced DNA: TGTGCCAGCAGCTCGGGGACTAGCGGGAGGGCCCGGGGAGATACGCAGTATTTT.